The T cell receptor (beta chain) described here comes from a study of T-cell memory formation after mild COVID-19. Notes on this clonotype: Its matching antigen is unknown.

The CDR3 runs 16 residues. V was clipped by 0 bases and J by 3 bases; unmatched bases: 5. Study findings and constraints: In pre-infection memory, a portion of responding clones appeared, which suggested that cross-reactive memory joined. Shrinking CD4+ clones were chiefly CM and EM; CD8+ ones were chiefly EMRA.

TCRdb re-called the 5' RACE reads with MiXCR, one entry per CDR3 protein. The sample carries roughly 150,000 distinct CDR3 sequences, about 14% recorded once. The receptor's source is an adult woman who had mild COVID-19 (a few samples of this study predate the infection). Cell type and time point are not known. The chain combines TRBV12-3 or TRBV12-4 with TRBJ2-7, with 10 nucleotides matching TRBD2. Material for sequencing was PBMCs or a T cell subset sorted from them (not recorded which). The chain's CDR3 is CASSLASGRYLYEQYF. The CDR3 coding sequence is TGTGCCAGCAGTTTAGCTAGCGGGAGGTATCTCTACGAGCAGTACTTC.